The sequence of this T cell receptor (beta chain) was determined in a study of T cells expressing NK-cell markers. CDR3 length: 12 residues. Germline CDR1 reads MNHEY; CDR2 reads SVGEGT. No DNA is given; TCRdb re-called the 5' RACE reads and lists each CDR3 protein once. The listing records some 340,000 distinct CDR3 sequences. The sequencing sample was made of blood T cells: a sorted CD56 or NKG2C T cell subset, CD4+ or CD8+ T cells, or bulk PBMC T cells (not recorded which). This clonotype originated in a man aged 18-70 years in good health. The chain is built from TRBV6-2 or TRBV6-3 and TRBJ2-1; as DNA is missing, the TRBD1 call by TCRdb cannot be tested. CDR3 region: CASSRTGHEQFF.